This paragraph reports one TCR beta chain. Germline CDR1 SQVTM, CDR2 ANQGSEA. The CDR3 has 13 amino acids. Trimming took 8 bases from V and 2 from J; bases not matched to a gene: 5. Sequencing was performed with immunoSEQ multiplex PCR; in TCRdb, only in-frame clones are kept and a portion is missing. The table records around 94,000 clones, just over 90% of them present only once. This record comes from a study of control samples from healthy donors and cancer patients. This chain connects TRBV29-1 to TRBJ1-3; 8 nucleotides match TRBD1. The receptor was isolated from a woman between 18 and 29 years old in good health. Sequencing input: blood. The CDR3 region has the DNA TGCAGCAACCTGGACAGGGCTGGAAACACCATATATTTT. Translation: CSNLDRAGNTIYF.